A selection of T cell receptor beta chains follows, all from one sample in a study of OX40 agonist ivuxolimab in advanced cancers. Measured with immunoSEQ multiplex PCR; TCRdb has only the in-frame clones, and not every one. The sample holds 35,000 to 50,000 clones, around 84% seen once. Specimen: CD4+ or CD8+ T cells sorted from blood, collected in a trial of the OX40 agonist ivuxolimab. These receptors all stem from an adult with an advanced solid tumor such as melanoma, head and neck, liver or kidney cancer. CDR3s include the opening cysteine and the closing phenylalanine or tryptophan. D genes are given only for firm matches. The size entry is marked missing in some rows and otherwise reads once, few, many or a size class.

j_gene	v_gene	abundance	d_gene	CDR3aa	CDR3nt
TRBJ2-7	TRBV11-1	-	-	CASSWGRGEQYF	TGTGCCAGCAGCTGGGGGCGGGGCGAGCAGTACTTC
TRBJ1-3	TRBV25-1	-	TRBD1	CASSERDSSGNTIYF	TGTGCCAGCAGTGAACGGGACAGCTCTGGAAACACCATATATTTT
TRBJ2-2	TRBV7-3	-	-	CASSLTGADTGELFF	TGTGCCAGCAGCTTAACGGGGGCCGACACCGGGGAGCTGTTTTTT
TRBJ2-5	TRBV28	-	TRBD2	CASSSRGAGGYQETQYF	TGTGCCAGCAGTTCTCGCGGGGCGGGGGGCTATCAAGAGACCCAGTACTTC
TRBJ1-5	TRBV28	-	-	CASSLEPGDQPQHF	TGTGCCAGCAGTTTAGAACCGGGGGATCAGCCCCAGCATTTT
TRBJ2-1	TRBV13	-	-	CASSLVVYNEQFF	TGTGCCAGCAGCTTAGTCGTCTACAATGAGCAGTTCTTC
TRBJ2-3	TRBV19	-	TRBD1	CASSIGTGHTDTQYF	TGTGCCAGTAGTATAGGGACAGGGCACACAGATACGCAGTATTTT
TRBJ1-1	TRBV6-6	-	TRBD1	CASRTGGTEAFF	TGTGCCAGCAGAACAGGGGGGACTGAAGCTTTCTTT
TRBJ1-1	TRBV7-9	-	-	CASSSRPLPEAFF	TGTGCCAGCAGCTCCCGTCCTTTACCTGAAGCTTTCTTT
TRBJ2-7	TRBV27	few	TRBD1	CASSLAKGTAAYEQYF	TGTGCCAGCAGTTTGGCCAAAGGGACAGCCGCTTACGAGCAGTACTTC
TRBJ2-7	TRBV4-3	-	-	CASSQDRYLYEQYF	TGCGCCAGCAGCCAAGACAGGTACCTCTACGAGCAGTACTTC
TRBJ2-3	TRBV6-5	-	-	CASSYSLDTQYF	TGTGCCAGCAGTTATAGCCTGGATACGCAGTATTTT
TRBJ2-5	TRBV11-2	-	-	CASSFRSRLVEQETQYF	TGTGCCAGCAGCTTTCGAAGCCGACTGGTCGAACAAGAGACCCAGTACTTC
TRBJ2-2	TRBV19	-	-	CASSIGVGTGELFF	TGTGCCAGTAGTATAGGGGTTGGCACCGGGGAGCTGTTTTTT
TRBJ2-3	TRBV28	-	TRBD1	CASSFGTVKDTQYF	TGTGCCAGCAGTTTCGGGACAGTTAAAGATACGCAGTATTTT
TRBJ1-2	TRBV6-5	-	TRBD1	CASTPYPGTGNGYTF	TGTGCCAGCACCCCCTACCCCGGGACAGGGAATGGCTACACCTTC
TRBJ1-2	TRBV4-3	-	-	CASSPAGGPPGEGYTF	TGCGCCAGCAGCCCTGCGGGAGGGCCGCCCGGCGAGGGCTACACCTTC
TRBJ2-3	TRBV4-3	-	TRBD2	CASSQGPSGGGTDTQYF	TGCGCCAGCAGCCAAGGGCCTAGCGGGGGGGGCACAGATACGCAGTATTTT
TRBJ2-1	TRBV11-2	-	-	CASSLAGDYNEQFF	TGTGCCAGCAGCTTAGCAGGGGACTACAATGAGCAGTTCTTC
TRBJ1-1	TRBV29-1	-	-	CSVEQVGGTEAFF	TGCAGCGTGGAGCAGGTGGGTGGCACTGAAGCTTTCTTT
TRBJ2-3	TRBV15	-	-	CATRLTNTDTQYF	TGTGCCACCAGACTAACCAACACAGATACGCAGTATTTT
TRBJ2-1	TRBV7-6	-	-	CASSLAGGEQFF	TGTGCCAGCAGCTTAGCCGGGGGAGAGCAGTTCTTC
TRBJ1-1	TRBV7-3	-	-	CASSLTLSEGEAFF	TGTGCCAGCAGCTTAACGTTGTCTGAGGGTGAAGCTTTCTTT
TRBJ1-2	TRBV29-1	few	-	CSVDGDPLDIYGYTF	TGCAGCGTTGACGGGGACCCTCTAGACATCTATGGCTACACCTTC